Shown below are 21 T cell receptor beta chains from a single sample sequenced in a study of blood T cells in healthy people across ages. Alongside a J-beta primer mix, a sample-barcoded 5' primer served in a second PCR lasting roughly 7 to 12 cycles. From the 5' RACE reads, TCRdb called clonotypes with MiXCR, one entry per CDR3 protein. The profile shows 1 million to 1.2 million distinct CDR3 sequences, around two fifths of them singletons. Sequencing was carried out using blood. These receptor sequences come from a man aged 18 to 29 in good health.

This clonotype was recorded many times. The chain joins TRBV7-9 to TRBJ2-7, with TRBD1 matching over 7 bases. After removal of 5 bases from V and 2 bases from J, the junction contained 6 bases not matched to a gene. In germline, CDR1 is SEHNR, CDR2 FQNEAQ (reference sequence). The CDR3 is 14 residues long. CDR3 loop: CASSPRQGPYEQYF. The CDR3 DNA follows: TGTGCCAGCAGCCCGCGACAGGGACCCTACGAGCAGTACTTC.

V gene TRBV20-1 combines with J gene TRBJ2-5; D remains unclear. Trimming left V 5 bases short and J 7 bases short, with 14 bases between. Germline V CDR1 and CDR2: DFQATT, SNEGSKA (reference sequence). The CDR3 contains 12 residues. The CDR3 loop is CSAPISPATQYF. CDR3 nucleotides: TGCAGTGCTCCCATTAGTCCGGCGACCCAGTACTTC.

This clonotype came up a few times. This rearrangement joins TRBV25-1 to TRBJ2-1, with TRBD2 matching over 12 bases. Germline V gene lookup returns CDR1 MGHDK and CDR2 SYGVNS. J gave up 13 bases and V 4 bases, and 8 bases lay outside the gene matches. This CDR3 contains 14 residues. The CDR3 spells CASSAIRLAGEQFF. The CDR3 coding sequence is TGTGCCAGCAGTGCCATAAGACTAGCGGGAGAACAGTTCTTC.

This clonotype was counted at least ten times. The rearrangement joins TRBV12-3 or TRBV12-4 to TRBJ2-3; perhaps TRBD1 as D (6 bases). Trimming stripped 4 bases from V and 1 base from J, with 12 bases between. The CDR3 totals 15 residues. CDR3 sequence reads: CASSSNRAGTDTQYF. The CDR3 region has the DNA TGTGCCAGCAGTTCCAACAGGGCCGGCACAGATACGCAGTATTTT.

V gene TRBV20-1 combines with J gene TRBJ1-1, with no clear D. V lost 6 bases and J 1 base, leaving 21 bases between the germline ends. Germline values: CDR1 DFQATT, CDR2 SNEGSKA (reference sequence). The CDR3 spans 16 residues. CDR3 residues: CSAHLAGNQRNTEAFF. In nucleotides, the CDR3 is TGCAGTGCCCACTTGGCGGGGAATCAAAGGAACACTGAAGCTTTCTTT.

The gene calls are TRBV4-3 and TRBJ1-3; perhaps TRBD1 as D (6 bases). This CDR3 has 15 residues. Germline V lookup: CDR1 LGHNA, CDR2 YSLEER. V lost 4 bases to trimming and J lost 1 base, with 11 bases between them. CDR3 region: CASSLATGSGNTIYF. As DNA, the CDR3 is TGCGCCAGCAGCCTTGCGACAGGATCTGGAAACACCATATATTTT.

The chain has TRBV6-6 and TRBJ2-7; D not certain. The V end lost 0 bases, the J end lost 7 bases, and 19 bases lay between the germline ends. The CDR3 is made up of 16 amino acids. In germline, CDR1 is MNHNY, CDR2 SVGAGI (reference sequence). The chain's CDR3 is CASSYSGFSSYNEQYF. DNA for the CDR3: TGTGCCAGCAGTTACTCAGGGTTTTCGTCCTACAATGAGCAGTACTTC.

The chain has TRBV6-2 or TRBV6-3 and TRBJ1-5; a possible D gene is TRBD1 (6 bases). V was clipped by 4 bases and J by 0 bases, with 13 bases between them. Germline lookup yields CDR1 MNHEY and CDR2 SVGEGT. There are 16 residues in the CDR3. The CDR3 region is CASSCPTDSSNQPQHF. CDR3 in DNA: TGTGCCAGCAGTTGCCCCACGGACAGTAGCAATCAGCCCCAGCATTTT.

The chain recombines TRBV6-5 with TRBJ2-3, with 14 positions matching TRBD2. This CDR3 contains 15 residues. The V gene end was trimmed by 10 bases and the J gene end by 6 bases; junction bases not matched to a gene: 9. Per germline, CDR1 MNHEY and CDR2 SVGAGI. CDR3 in amino acids: CATRTSGGFSDTQYF. The CDR3 nucleotides are TGTGCCACAAGGACTAGCGGGGGGTTTTCGGATACGCAGTATTTT.

This clonotype turned up a few times. J is TRBJ1-3 and V is TRBV29-1; the D gene is possibly TRBD1 (6 bases). V was clipped by 7 bases and J by 2 bases, with 12 bases between them. Germline values: CDR1 SQVTM, CDR2 ANQGSEA. The CDR3 loop spans 13 amino acids. The DNA of the CDR3 is TGCAGCGCAACCACAGGGACTGGAAACACCATATATTTT. Residues: CSATTGTGNTIYF.

As for this clonotype: Mismatch with germline at one junction end may stem from a read error. The chain has TRBV20-1 and TRBJ1-2, with TRBD1 identical over 7 bases. The V gene's germline CDR1 is DFQATT and CDR2 SNEGSKA (reference sequence). This CDR3 is built from 12 residues. The CDR3 loop reads CRARDSNYGYTF. CDR3 nucleotides: TGCCGTGCCCGGGACAGCAACTATGGCTACACCTTC.

This clonotype turned up a few times. The rearrangement links TRBV12-3 or TRBV12-4 to TRBJ2-3; D tentatively reads TRBD1 or TRBD2 (5 bases each). The CDR3 totals 17 residues. V lost 2 bases to trimming and J lost 1 base, with 16 bases between them. The CDR3 spells CASSLRSGMGRTDTQYF. In DNA, the CDR3 is TGTGCCAGCAGTTTAAGATCAGGGATGGGACGCACAGATACGCAGTATTTT.

This chain joins TRBV28 and TRBJ1-1, with D unresolved. The V end was cut by 3 bases, the J end by 4 bases, with 12 bases between. The germline CDR1 and CDR2 sequences are MDHEN and SYDVKM. The CDR3 spans 14 residues. CDR3 protein: CASSFVGPATEAFF. In DNA form, the CDR3 reads TGTGCCAGCAGTTTCGTCGGACCGGCCACTGAAGCTTTCTTT.

V usage is TRBV5-5 and J usage is TRBJ2-7, with TRBD1 as a possible D gene (5 bases). The germline V and J ends were trimmed by 4 bases and 1 base, with 24 bases remaining between them. The CDR3 is 18 amino acids. Germline V gene lookup returns CDR1 SGHKS and CDR2 YYEKEE (reference sequence). The CDR3 nucleotides read TGTGCCAGCAGCCTAAGACAGTTGGCTCCCTCCTTTTCCTACGAGCAGTACTTC. It is translated as CASSLRQLAPSFSYEQYF.

This clonotype has only a few counts. The genes are TRBV7-2 and TRBJ2-3; 8 bases map to TRBD2. Germline values: CDR1 SGHTA, CDR2 FQGNSA. The CDR3 spans 14 residues. V dropped 10 bases and J dropped 2; count of bases not matched to a gene: 8. The CDR3 DNA reads as TGTGCCACCACAGCGGGGGTGAACACAGATACGCAGTATTTT. Protein product: CATTAGVNTDTQYF. The full variable domain, in which reference TRBV7-2 and TRBJ2-3 provide the parts outside the CDR3, is GAGVSQSPSNKVTEKGKDVELRCDPISGHTALYWYRQSLGQGLEFLIYFQGNSAPDKSGLPSDRFSAERTGGSVSTLTIQRTQQEDSAVYLCATTAGVNTDTQYFGPGTRLTVL.

CDR3 amino acids: CASAGDTWGEKLFF. The CDR3, as DNA: TGTGCCAGCGCCGGGGATACTTGGGGCGAAAAACTGTTTTTT. This rearrangement joins TRBV12-3 or TRBV12-4 to TRBJ1-4; perhaps TRBD1 as D (5 bases). Trimming removed 8 bases at V and 8 bases at J, with 18 bases between. The CDR3 consists of 14 residues.

The gene calls are TRBV12-3 or TRBV12-4 and TRBJ2-5; the D gene could be TRBD1 or TRBD2 (5 bases each). This CDR3 is built from 15 residues. V lost 5 bases, J lost 5 bases, and 18 bases lay in between. The CDR3 region is CASSPAGAKRETQYF. The CDR3 DNA reads TGTGCCAGCAGTCCCGCCGGGGCTAAAAGGGAGACCCAGTACTTC.

This chain links TRBV10-3 with TRBJ2-1, with D unclear. Trimming removed 2 bases at V and 6 bases at J, with 11 bases between. This CDR3 contains 14 residues. Germline values: CDR1 ENHRY, CDR2 SYGVKD. In DNA form, the CDR3 reads TGTGCCATCAGTGAGGCTGCACTGATCAATGAGCAGTTCTTC. Translation: CAISEAALINEQFF.

This chain's CDR3 is CSARVGGLTGELFF. The CDR3, as DNA: TGCAGTGCTAGAGTCGGGGGATTAACCGGGGAGCTGTTTTTT. The chain has TRBV20-1 and TRBJ2-2; D possibly corresponds to TRBD2 (6 bases). CDR1 is DFQATT and CDR2 is SNEGSKA in the germline V gene (reference sequence). The ends were cut back, 1 base at V and 5 bases at J, with 11 bases in the middle. The CDR3 runs 14 residues.

This clonotype was detected a few times. The chain joins TRBV27 to TRBJ2-3; 8 positions match TRBD2. The CDR3 is made up of 15 amino acids. V lost 3 bases to trimming and J lost 5 bases; unmatched junction nucleotides: 7. The V gene's germline CDR1 is MNHEY and CDR2 SMNVEV (reference sequence). The DNA of the CDR3 is TGTGCCAGCAGTTTCCTTCCTAGCGGGCAAGATACGCAGTATTTT. Its translation is CASSFLPSGQDTQYF.

V and J are TRBV24-1 and TRBJ2-5; 8 bases are shared with TRBD1. This CDR3 contains 17 residues. Germline trimming cut 5 bases from V and 0 bases from J; bases unmatched to any gene: 10. The V gene's germline CDR1 is KGHDR and CDR2 SFDVKD. The CDR3 loop reads CATSASGTGGYQETQYF. The DNA for the CDR3 is TGTGCCACCAGTGCTTCTGGAACAGGGGGATACCAAGAGACCCAGTACTTC.